This passage covers 14 T cell receptor beta chains from one sample sequenced in a study of blood T cell repertoires in COVID-19. TCRdb keeps only in-frame clones here, not all; method: immunoSEQ multiplex PCR. The sample records fewer than 450,000 clones, around 90% being singletons. Sample: peripheral blood. These receptors came from a woman in her late teens or twenties who had recovered from COVID-19.

J is TRBJ1-2 and V is TRBV5-3; TRBD1 agrees at 9 bases. TRBV5-3 is an open reading frame whose function is uncertain. The CDR3 spans 15 residues. J lost 12 bases, V lost 5 bases, and 17 bases had no gene match. In nucleotides, the CDR3 is TGTGCCAGAAGATCCCCGGGACAGGGTGTAGGAGGCGACACCTTC. Translation gives CARRSPGQGVGGDTF.

The chain links TRBV4-3 to TRBJ2-3, with 9 bases fitting TRBD2. The CDR3 is 18 amino acids. In germline, CDR1 is LGHNA, CDR2 YSLEER. Losses at the gene ends were 3 bases for V and 1 base for J; bases not matched to a gene: 11. The CDR3 loop reads CASSQGSVSGSGTDTQYF. CDR3 nucleotides: TGCGCCAGCAGCCAGGGCTCCGTTAGCGGGAGTGGCACAGATACGCAGTATTTT.

The chain uses TRBV6-5 and TRBJ1-4; 8 positions match TRBD1. Losses at the gene ends were 7 bases for V and 8 bases for J; bases not matched to a gene: 9. Germline V CDR1 and CDR2: MNHEY, SVGAGI. The CDR3 covers 14 residues. The DNA for the CDR3 is TGTGCCAGCATTTGGACAGGGCGGATGGAAAAACTGTTTTTT. Its translation: CASIWTGRMEKLFF.

The chain uses TRBV18 and TRBJ1-5; TRBD1 is a possible D gene (6 bases). V dropped 2 bases and J dropped 3 bases, with 14 bases sitting between them. From germline, CDR1 is KGHSH and CDR2 LQKENI. The CDR3 loop spans 16 amino acids. The CDR3 reads CASSPVSGVINQPQHF. The CDR3 DNA sequence: TGTGCCAGCTCACCAGTGTCAGGGGTTATCAATCAGCCCCAGCATTTT.

V and J are TRBV19 and TRBJ1-5, with 7 bases lining up with TRBD1. Germline V gene sequence: CDR1 LNHDA, CDR2 SQIVND (reference sequence). Trimming took 7 bases from V and 0 from J; bases not matched to a gene: 15. The CDR3 sequence is 18 residues long. In DNA, the CDR3 is TGTGCCAGTACCCGGGACAGCCGAAACCTTTATAGCAATCAGCCCCAGCATTTT. This sequence encodes CASTRDSRNLYSNQPQHF.

This clone has only a few counts. This chain links TRBV3-1 (or the pseudogene TRBV3-2) with TRBJ1-1; 8 bases match TRBD1. CDR1 LGHDT and CDR2 YNNKEL come from the germline V gene (reference sequence). Trimming took 6 bases from V and 0 from J; bases not matched to a gene: 3. This CDR3 spans 14 amino acids. CDR3 sequence reads: CASRAGGLNTEAFF. Here the CDR3 DNA reads TGTGCCAGCAGGGCAGGGGGCCTGAACACTGAAGCTTTCTTT.

Of note for this clone: This sample includes further DNA sequences coding for the same CDR3. This chain connects TRBV5-4 to TRBJ2-3, with D maybe TRBD2 (5 bases). This CDR3 is 15 amino acids long. Trimming stripped 0 bases from V and 0 bases from J, with 8 bases between. The germline CDR1 and CDR2 sequences are SGHNT and YYREEE (reference sequence). CDR3 DNA sequence: TGTGCCAGCAGCTTGGTTGGGAGAAGCACAGATACGCAGTATTTT. Translation gives CASSLVGRSTDTQYF.

This sequence joins TRBV20-1 and TRBJ2-3; 7 bases line up with TRBD2. The germline V gene encodes CDR1 DFQATT and CDR2 SNEGSKA (reference sequence). V trimming: 3 bases; J trimming: 4 bases; junction bases outside the gene matches: 4. The CDR3 covers 13 residues. The DNA of the CDR3 is TGCAGTGCTAGTGGGAGGGCAGCAGATACGCAGTATTTT. Translating gives CSASGRAADTQYF.

This clone appeared a few times. The V call is TRBV7-2, the J call TRBJ2-1, with 12 bases matching TRBD2. This CDR3 contains 15 residues. Germline assignment: CDR1 SGHTA and CDR2 FQGNSA. Losses at the gene ends were 2 bases for V and 7 bases for J; bases not matched to a gene: 3. This CDR3 is CASSLLAGGPNEQFF. For the CDR3, the DNA is TGTGCCAGCAGCTTACTAGCGGGAGGGCCTAATGAGCAGTTCTTC.

V and J are TRBV6-1 and TRBJ1-3, with TRBD1 matching 9 bases. Trimming cost V 4 bases and J 8 bases; bases outside gene matches: 15. Germline V lookup: CDR1 MNHNS, CDR2 SASEGT. The CDR3 covers 17 residues. The CDR3 loop reads CASSGSLGDRAGHTIYF. DNA for the CDR3: TGTGCCAGCAGTGGCTCATTAGGGGACAGGGCCGGCCACACCATATATTTT.

The chain links TRBV2 to TRBJ1-2, with 8 bases identical to TRBD1. The V and J ends lost 7 bases and 7 bases, in that order; junction bases with no gene match: 14. This CDR3 contains 15 residues. Germline-derived CDR1 and CDR2 are SNHLY and FYNNEI. The CDR3 DNA is TGTGCCAGCACTATATCCCGGACAGGGTTGGGTGGCTACACCTTC. It yields the protein CASTISRTGLGGYTF.

J is TRBJ2-3 and V is TRBV4-1, with a weak D call TRBD2 (5 bases). The CDR3 consists of 16 residues. Trimming took off 1 base at V and 3 bases at J, with 14 bases between the two ends. Germline lookup yields CDR1 MGHRA and CDR2 YSYEKL. The CDR3 protein is CASSQGVGVGTDTQYF. For the CDR3, the DNA is TGCGCCAGCAGCCAAGGAGTCGGGGTAGGGACAGATACGCAGTATTTT.

The V call is TRBV24-1, the J call TRBJ1-2, with TRBD1 identical over 9 bases. This CDR3 comprises 16 residues. Per germline, CDR1 KGHDR and CDR2 SFDVKD. With 2 bases clipped from V and 3 bases from J, the junction kept 6 bases outside the gene matches. The DNA for the CDR3 is TGTGCCACCAGTGATTCCCTAGGGGACAGGGACTATGGCTACACCTTC. Translated, it gives CATSDSLGDRDYGYTF.

V usage is TRBV10-3 and J usage is TRBJ2-7; weak D call: TRBD1 (6 bases). The CDR3 covers 15 residues. The ends were cut back, 5 bases at V and 0 bases at J, with 14 bases in the middle. CDR1 is ENHRY, CDR2 SYGVKD, per germline. The CDR3 DNA sequence: TGTGCCATCAGTCACCGGGACAAAAGCTCCTACGAGCAGTACGTC. The encoded protein is CAISHRDKSSYEQYV.